These 27 T cell receptor beta chains originate from one sample sequenced in a study of CD8+CD57+ T cells in acquired aplastic anemia. Individuals selected for sequencing had exhibited CD8+CD57+ cell expansion on flow cytometry. TCR beta VDJ combinations and CDR3 sequences were profiled from genomic DNA. In TCRdb, the reads were re-called with MiXCR into one record per CDR3 protein. This table holds fewer than 80,000 distinct CDR3 sequences, less than 85% found once. Sequencing used sorted CD4+, CD8+, or CD8+CD57+ T cells (not recorded which) from PBMCs. The receptors here all came from a human donor with aplastic anemia.

This clonotype was recorded only once. This rearrangement joins TRBV12-3 or TRBV12-4 to TRBJ2-3, with 7 bases aligning to TRBD1. The CDR3 spans 16 residues. Unmatched junction bases numbered 6, after V lost 2 bases and J lost 1 base. The CDR3 DNA reads TGTGCCAGCAGTTTATATGGCCAGGGGGGCACAGATACGCAGTATTTT. It is translated as CASSLYGQGGTDTQYF.

This clonotype was counted only a few times. Here the CDR3 DNA reads TGTGCCAGCAGTCGTGGGACAGGTGGAGGTCAGCCCCAGCATTTT. This codes for CASSRGTGGGQPQHF. This chain links TRBV6-1 with TRBJ1-5; 8 bases match TRBD1. V dropped 5 bases and J dropped 6; count of bases not matched to a gene: 9. Germline V gene sequence: CDR1 MNHNS, CDR2 SASEGT. The CDR3 spans 15 residues.

This chain joins TRBV5-4 and TRBJ2-7, with 8 bases lining up with TRBD2. The CDR3 spans 15 residues. V lost 3 bases and J lost 6; bases outside the gene matches: 11. The germline gives CDR1 SGHNT, CDR2 YYREEE (reference sequence). CDR3 sequence reads: CASSSGGLDWSEQYF. The CDR3 DNA reads as TGTGCCAGCAGCTCCGGGGGACTAGATTGGTCCGAGCAGTACTTC.

The chain carries TRBV10-3 and TRBJ1-5, with D tentatively TRBD1 (5 bases). Looked up from germline, CDR1 is ENHRY and CDR2 is SYGVKD. V was cut by 5 bases and J by 3 bases, with 11 bases left in between. This CDR3 is 14 amino acids long. CDR3 sequence: CAISPDSINQPQHF. The CDR3 bases are TGTGCCATCAGTCCAGACAGCATCAATCAGCCCCAGCATTTT.

V is TRBV6-1 and J is TRBJ1-3; TRBD1 matches 8 bases. V gave up 5 bases and J gave up 2 bases; unmatched junction bases: 14. The germline V gene has CDR1 MNHNS and CDR2 SASEGT. The CDR3 contains 18 residues. CDR3 bases: TGTGCCAGCAGTAAGCCTATACAGGGGGTTAGGACTGGAAACACCATATATTTT. Translated: CASSKPIQGVRTGNTIYF.

This chain links TRBV20-1 with TRBJ1-5; D is unresolved. The CDR3 has 12 amino acids. The germline V gene encodes CDR1 DFQATT and CDR2 SNEGSKA (reference sequence). V lost 3 bases and J 1 base, leaving 4 bases between the germline ends. DNA for the CDR3: TGCAGTGCTAGGATCAGCAATCAGCCCCAGCATTTT. It encodes CSARISNQPQHF.

The chain recombines TRBV7-9 with TRBJ1-5; a weak D match, TRBD1 (5 bases). CDR1 and CDR2 (germline): SEHNR, FQNEAQ (reference sequence). V lost 1 base, J lost 5 bases, and 12 bases lay in between. This CDR3 is 15 amino acids long. DNA of the CDR3: TGTGCCAGCAGCTTAGACGCGGGGCCATATCAGCCCCAGCATTTT. It yields the protein CASSLDAGPYQPQHF. The full variable domain, in which reference TRBV7-9 and TRBJ1-5 provide the parts outside the CDR3, is DTGVSQNPRHKITKRGQNVTFRCDPISEHNRLYWYRQTLGQGPEFLTYFQNEAQLEKSRLLSDRFSAERPKGSFSTLEIQRTEQGDSAMYLCASSLDAGPYQPQHFGDGTRLSIL.

This sequence joins TRBV9 and TRBJ1-4, with a possible D match to TRBD1 (6 bases). Germline V gene data show CDR1 as SGDLS and CDR2 as YYNGEE. This CDR3 has 16 amino acids. V dropped 2 bases and J dropped 0 bases, with 11 bases sitting between them. CDR3 amino acids: CASSVGTGTTNEKLFF. CDR3 nucleotides: TGTGCCAGCAGCGTTGGAACAGGGACAACTAATGAAAAACTGTTTTTT.

This clonotype appeared a few times. The V call is TRBV29-1, the J call TRBJ2-7; a weak D match, TRBD1 (6 bases). The CDR3 extends over 12 amino acids. The V and J ends lost 2 bases and 9 bases respectively, with 14 bases between them. Germline CDR1 SQVTM, CDR2 ANQGSEA. CDR3 bases: TGCAGCGTTGAAATCGGACAGCCCGGGCAGTACTTC. It is translated as CSVEIGQPGQYF.

The chain couples TRBV9 to TRBJ1-2; 10 bases fit TRBD1. Germline CDR1 reads SGDLS; CDR2 reads YYNGEE. Losses at the gene ends were 4 bases for V and 2 bases for J; bases not matched to a gene: 8. The CDR3 covers 16 residues. CDR3: CASSSKPGQGNYGYTF. The CDR3 DNA follows: TGTGCCAGCAGCTCCAAGCCGGGACAGGGGAACTATGGCTACACCTTC.

The chain couples TRBV5-8 to TRBJ2-7; D might be TRBD1 (6 bases). CDR3 length: 13 residues. Germline V lookup: CDR1 SGHTS, CDR2 YDEGEE. V gave up 2 bases and J gave up 4 bases, with 10 bases separating them. For the CDR3, the DNA is TGTGCCAGCAGCTTCGGGACACTTTACGAGCAGTACTTC. Protein: CASSFGTLYEQYF.

This chain joins TRBV20-1 and TRBJ1-2; no clear D. Germline V CDR1 and CDR2: DFQATT, SNEGSKA (reference sequence). The CDR3 is 13 amino acids. V gave up 4 bases and J gave up 8 bases, with 17 bases separating them. CDR3 nucleotide sequence: TGCAGTGCTACGGCAGAGGGCCGATACGGCTACACCTTC. As protein: CSATAEGRYGYTF.

This clonotype was counted at least ten times. This rearrangement joins TRBV15 to TRBJ2-4, with 10 bases lining up with TRBD1. The CDR3 is 14 residues long. Germline CDR1 reads LNHNV; CDR2 reads YYDKDF (reference sequence). The junction had 5 bases not matched to a gene; V was cut back by 3 bases and J by 9 bases. CDR3 nucleotide sequence: TGTGCCACCAGCAGCGACAGGGGGCCTAGCATTCAGTACTTC. Encoded protein: CATSSDRGPSIQYF.

The V call is TRBV7-2, the J call TRBJ1-1; D is undetermined. This CDR3 has 14 residues. V was trimmed by 0 bases and J by 0 bases, leaving 5 bases between them. Germline lookup yields CDR1 SGHTA and CDR2 FQGNSA. The CDR3 DNA is TGTGCCAGCAGCTTAGCGCAGCTGAACACTGAAGCTTTCTTT. Protein sequence: CASSLAQLNTEAFF.

This clonotype turned up a few times. The chain carries TRBV15 and TRBJ1-6; 8 positions agree with TRBD1. J was trimmed by 7 bases and V by 3 bases; bases with no gene match: 2. CDR3 length equals 14 residues. Looked up from germline, CDR1 is LNHNV and CDR2 is YYDKDF (reference sequence). The CDR3 reads CATSRGQANSPLHF. CDR3 nucleotide sequence: TGTGCCACCAGCAGGGGACAGGCGAATTCACCCCTCCACTTT.

Many counts were recorded for this clonotype. This chain joins TRBV9 and TRBJ2-3; weak D call: TRBD2 (6 bases). V was trimmed by 6 bases and J by 2 bases, leaving 13 bases between them. The CDR3 sequence is 14 residues long. Germline CDR1 is SGDLS and CDR2 is YYNGEE. This CDR3 is CASTKGGVTDTQYF. CDR3 bases: TGTGCCAGCACCAAAGGAGGGGTCACAGATACGCAGTATTTT.

The V and J genes are TRBV9 and TRBJ2-1; maybe TRBD2 (6 bases). The CDR3 consists of 12 residues. Trimming shortened V by 0 bases and J by 9 bases, and 7 bases separated the two germline ends. Germline CDR1 SGDLS, CDR2 YYNGEE. Written as DNA, the CDR3 is TGTGCCAGCAGCGTAGCGGGAGCTGAGCAGTTCTTC. Translating it yields CASSVAGAEQFF.

This chain joins TRBV5-1 and TRBJ1-6; a weak D match, TRBD1 (6 bases). V lost 1 base and J 5 bases, leaving 16 bases between the germline ends. In germline, CDR1 is SGHRS, CDR2 YFSETQ. This CDR3 comprises 17 residues. CDR3 loop: CASSLRGGASDNSPLHF. CDR3 sequence (DNA): TGCGCCAGCAGCTTGAGAGGGGGTGCCTCGGATAATTCACCCCTCCACTTT.

The V and J genes are TRBV10-1 and TRBJ1-1; D not certain. This CDR3 is 13 amino acids long. CDR1 and CDR2 from the germline V gene are WNHNN and SYGVQD (reference sequence). Trimming took 11 bases from V and 1 from J, leaving 14 bases between them. This chain's CDR3 is CAASTWGNTEAFF. DNA of the CDR3: TGCGCCGCCAGCACGTGGGGGAACACTGAAGCTTTCTTT.

The rearrangement joins TRBV19 to TRBJ2-3; D possibly corresponds to TRBD2 (6 bases). Germline lookup yields CDR1 LNHDA and CDR2 SQIVND (reference sequence). This CDR3 region has 15 residues. V was shortened by 3 bases and J by 1 base, with 11 bases between the two germline ends. Here the CDR3 reads CASSILGGGTDTQYF. The CDR3 DNA follows: TGTGCCAGTAGTATCCTGGGCGGGGGCACAGATACGCAGTATTTT.

The genes are TRBV24-1 and TRBJ2-7; no definite D call. Germline CDR1 reads KGHDR; CDR2 reads SFDVKD. The CDR3 consists of 12 residues. V lost 3 bases, J lost 7 bases, and 9 bases lay in between. The CDR3, as DNA: TGTGCCACCAGTGATACGGGCAGAGAGCAGTACTTC. As protein: CATSDTGREQYF.

V usage is TRBV2 and J usage is TRBJ1-5, with TRBD1 as a possible D gene (5 bases). Trimming stripped 11 bases from V and 0 bases from J, with 11 bases between. This CDR3 is 13 amino acids long. Looked up from germline, CDR1 is SNHLY and CDR2 is FYNNEI. CDR3 amino acids: CAGRDVSNQPQHF. In DNA form, the CDR3 reads TGTGCCGGCCGGGACGTTAGCAATCAGCCCCAGCATTTT.

The CDR3 sequence is CASSLWGEETQYF. DNA of the CDR3: TGTGCCAGCAGCTTATGGGGGGAAGAGACCCAGTACTTC. This chain uses TRBV12-3 or TRBV12-4 with TRBJ2-5; TRBD2 might be the D (6 bases). This CDR3 spans 13 amino acids. V was pared by 6 bases and J by 3 bases, with 11 bases between.

The chain joins TRBV25-1 to TRBJ2-1; 9 bases align to TRBD2. This CDR3 contains 15 residues. Germline values: CDR1 MGHDK, CDR2 SYGVNS. J gave up 10 bases and V 4 bases, and 11 bases lay outside the gene matches. CDR3 loop: CASSGGGTSLREQFF. The CDR3 DNA reads TGTGCCAGCAGTGGAGGTGGGACTAGCCTCCGCGAGCAGTTCTTC.

This chain uses TRBV9 with TRBJ1-5; D is possibly TRBD1 (5 bases). The CDR3 has 14 residues. Germline assignment: CDR1 SGDLS and CDR2 YYNGEE. Trimming removed 0 bases from V and 4 bases from J, with 8 bases in between. CDR3 region: CASSVDGANQPQHF. CDR3 DNA sequence: TGTGCCAGCAGCGTAGATGGGGCTAATCAGCCCCAGCATTTT.

There are a few counts of this clonotype. J is TRBJ2-5 and V is TRBV25-1; D gene ambiguous. This CDR3 contains 18 residues. The ends were cut back, 6 bases at V and 3 bases at J, with 26 bases in the middle. Looked up from germline, CDR1 is MGHDK and CDR2 is SYGVNS. CDR3 loop: CASSVPGPTSALEETQYF. CDR3 DNA sequence: TGTGCCAGCAGCGTTCCCGGCCCAACGTCGGCCTTAGAAGAGACCCAGTACTTC. Variable domain in full (rest from reference TRBV25-1 and TRBJ2-5): EADIYQTPRYLVIGTGKKITLECSQTMGHDKMYWYQQDPGMELHLIHYSYGVNSTEKGDLSSESTVSRIRTEHFPLTLESARPSHTSQYLCASSVPGPTSALEETQYFGPGTRLLVL.

The chain is built from TRBV11-2 and TRBJ1-6; possible D gene TRBD1, 6 bases. V was shortened by 2 bases and J by 5 bases, with 7 bases between the two germline ends. The CDR3 has 14 residues. CDR1 and CDR2 from the germline V gene are SGHAT and FQNNGV. The CDR3 region is CASSLTGNNSPLHF. In DNA form, the CDR3 reads TGTGCCAGCAGCTTAACAGGGAATAATTCACCCCTCCACTTT.